This entry describes one TCR beta chain. Its matching antigen is unknown. This sample stems from a study of cytomegalovirus exposure and HLA in healthy donors. Points from the study as a whole: Reports credit the classifier with highly specific, highly sensitive diagnosis of cytomegalovirus status.

13 Jbeta primers and 60 Vbeta primers were used for the PCR. The method was immunoSEQ multiplex PCR; TCRdb's version includes in-frame clones alone and lacks a portion of them. There are around 52,000 clones in the sample, with roughly a quarter held by the top ten. The germline V gene has CDR1 MRHNA and CDR2 SNTAGT. CDR3 size: 15 residues. Trimming removed 5 bases at V and 5 bases at J, with 16 bases between. The J gene is TRBJ2-1, the V gene TRBV6-4; TRBD1 is a possible D gene (6 bases). This TCR was recovered from a man aged 35 to 55 in good health and CMV-seropositive. The sample comprised PBMCs. CDR3 sequence: CASSTTGTTHNEQFF. For the CDR3, the DNA is TGTGCCAGCAGTACCACAGGGACGACACACAATGAGCAGTTCTTC.